The 9 T cell receptor beta chains below were found in one sample sequenced in a study of blood T cell repertoires in COVID-19. TCRdb's table, derived via immunoSEQ multiplex PCR, lists solely in-frame clones and lacks some. Of 100,000 to 150,000 clones listed, 75% to 90% are singletons. The material sequenced was peripheral blood. These receptors came from a man between 70 and 80 years old with acute or convalescent COVID-19.

The chain carries TRBV29-1 and TRBJ1-2; D remains ambiguous. Trimming shortened V by 3 bases and J by 0 bases, and 5 bases separated the two germline ends. CDR1 is SQVTM, CDR2 ANQGSEA, per germline. The CDR3 is 12 residues long. For the CDR3, the DNA is TGCAGCGTTGACGTTCCTAACTATGGCTACACCTTC. This translates into CSVDVPNYGYTF.

The V call is TRBV5-1, the J call TRBJ1-2; maybe TRBD1 (6 bases). V gave up 3 bases and J gave up 2 bases, with 8 bases separating them. The CDR3 consists of 13 residues. Germline CDR1 reads SGHRS; CDR2 reads YFSETQ. CDR3 sequence reads: CASSSGQNYGYTF. The CDR3 nucleotides read TGCGCCAGCAGCTCGGGACAAAACTATGGCTACACCTTC.

This clone was recorded once. For the CDR3, the DNA is TGTGCCAGCAGCCTCGACAGGGATAATTCACCCCTCCACTTT. It specifies CASSLDRDNSPLHF. The rearrangement joins TRBV7-3 to TRBJ1-6; the match to TRBD1 covers 7 bases. The ends lost 5 bases at V and 5 bases at J; junction bases unmatched: 3. The CDR3 spans 14 residues. Germline V gene data show CDR1 as SGHTA and CDR2 as FQGTGA.

The V and J genes are TRBV7-9 and TRBJ2-1, with 10 bases aligning to TRBD2. This CDR3 has 14 residues. J was trimmed by 9 bases and V by 8 bases; bases with no gene match: 10. Germline V gene lookup returns CDR1 SEHNR and CDR2 FQNEAQ (reference sequence). Written as DNA, the CDR3 is TGTGCCAGCTTCGATTGGACTAGCGGCGCTGAGCAGTTCTTC. Its translation: CASFDWTSGAEQFF.

CDR3 DNA sequence: TGTGCCAGCAGCTTAGGACAGGGGGGTCAGCCCCAGCATTTT. Its translation is CASSLGQGGQPQHF. This chain connects TRBV7-8 to TRBJ1-5; 9 nucleotides match TRBD1. Per the germline V gene, CDR1 is SGHVS and CDR2 is FQNEAQ. The trim removed 1 base at V and 6 bases at J, leaving 1 base unmatched. CDR3 length equals 14 residues.

The V gene is TRBV9, the J gene TRBJ1-2; D not certain. Germline V gives CDR1 SGDLS, CDR2 YYNGEE. The CDR3 length is 11 residues. The V end lost 3 bases, the J end lost 5 bases, and 5 bases lay between the germline ends. Here the CDR3 reads CASSAGYGYTF. CDR3 bases: TGTGCCAGCAGCGCGGGTTATGGCTACACCTTC. Full variable domain (outside the CDR3, taken from reference TRBV9 and TRBJ1-2): DSGVTQTPKHLITATGQRVTLRCSPRSGDLSVYWYQQSLDQGLQFLIQYYNGEERAKGNILERFSAQQFPDLHSELNLSSLELGDSALYFCASSAGYGYTFGSGTRLTVV.

This clone was detected once. The chain is built from TRBV16 and TRBJ2-3; 9 nucleotides line up with TRBD2. The germline CDR1 and CDR2 sequences are KGHSY and FQNENV. The CDR3 has 16 amino acids. The trim removed 2 bases at V and 4 bases at J, leaving 7 bases unmatched. The DNA for the CDR3 is TGTGCCAGCAGCCAAAGGGGACTAGCTCACGCAGATACGCAGTATTTT. Translating gives CASSQRGLAHADTQYF.

In its sample, this clone was seen once. The V and J genes are TRBV5-1 and TRBJ2-3, with D possibly TRBD2 on 6 matching bases. The CDR3 is made up of 16 amino acids. Germline CDR1 SGHRS, CDR2 YFSETQ. V lost 0 bases to trimming and J lost 4 bases, with 15 bases between them. This CDR3 is CASSLEAEGRPDTQYF. CDR3 DNA sequence: TGCGCCAGCAGCTTGGAAGCGGAGGGCCGGCCAGATACGCAGTATTTT.

Comments on this clone: At one end, the junction sequence differs from germline, possibly due to a read error. V usage is TRBV2 and J usage is TRBJ1-1; D is unresolved. The germline V gene has CDR1 SNHLY and CDR2 FYNNEI. The CDR3 totals 12 residues. This chain's CDR3 is CASSVDLPSPSF. The CDR3, as DNA: TGTGCCAGCAGTGTGGACTTGCCTTCACCCTCGTTT. The variable domain in full, completed from reference TRBV2 and TRBJ1-1, reads EPEVTQTPSHQVTQMGQEVILRCVPISNHLYFYWYRQILGQKVEFLVSFYNNEISEKSEIFDDQFSVERPDGSNFTLKIRSTKLEDSAMYFCASSVDLPSPSFGQGTRLTVV.